This is a list of T cell receptor beta chains from one sample in a study of OX40 agonist ivuxolimab in advanced cancers. Clones were sequenced by immunoSEQ multiplex PCR, and TCRdb holds only the in-frame ones, with some missing. The table has tens of thousands of clones, over 70% seen once. Here the sequenced sample was CD4+ or CD8+ T cells sorted from blood, taken in a trial of the OX40 agonist ivuxolimab. The receptors here all came from an adult with an advanced solid tumor such as melanoma, head and neck, liver or kidney cancer. Each CDR3 is given with its conserved first and last residue. A D gene is named only where the DNA matches it firmly. Not every row has a clone size; where given, it reads once, few, many or a size class.

v_gene	j_gene	abundance	d_gene	CDR3nt	CDR3aa
TRBV7-9	TRBJ2-7	-	-	TGTGCCAGCAGCTTAGTCCGGGGGTCCAGCGAGCAGTACTTC	CASSLVRGSSEQYF
TRBV19	TRBJ1-2	-	TRBD1	TGTGCCAGTAGTATATCGGGACAGTATGGCTACACCTTC	CASSISGQYGYTF
TRBV19	TRBJ1-1	-	-	TGTGCCAGTATGGGCACAGGCTTAGGCTACACTGAAGCTTTCTTT	CASMGTGLGYTEAFF
TRBV6-5	TRBJ2-7	-	TRBD2	TGTGCCAGCAGTTTAGGGACTAGTTTTCTCTACGAGCAGTACTTC	CASSLGTSFLYEQYF
TRBV19	TRBJ1-5	-	-	TGTGCCAGTAGTAGGATAGGCAATCAGCCCCAGCATTTT	CASSRIGNQPQHF
TRBV5-6	TRBJ2-7	-	TRBD1	TGTGCCAGCAGCTGGGACAGGGCTACGGGAGAGCAGTACTTC	CASSWDRATGEQYF
TRBV7-9	TRBJ1-1	-	-	TGTGCCAGCAGCTCAGGGAGCCTGTCCATGAACACTGAAGCTTTCTTT	CASSSGSLSMNTEAFF
TRBV19	TRBJ1-3	-	-	TGTGCCAGTAGTATTGCTTCGGGGGTTGGTGGAAACACCATATATTTT	CASSIASGVGGNTIYF
TRBV11-2	TRBJ2-2	-	-	TGTGCCAGCAGCCCCTTGATGGCGAACACCGGGGAGCTGTTTTTT	CASSPLMANTGELFF
TRBV4-2	TRBJ2-5	-	TRBD2	TGTGCCAGCAGCCAAGGACTAGCGGGAGTGGGGTACCAAGAGACCCAGTACTTC	CASSQGLAGVGYQETQYF
TRBV2	TRBJ2-1	once	-	TGTGCCAGCAAGTCTGTAAGCTCCTACAATGAGCAGTTCTTC	CASKSVSSYNEQFF
TRBV27	TRBJ1-5	-	-	TGTGCCAGCAGTTACTCGAGGGGACGAGGTCAGCCCCAGCATTTT	CASSYSRGRGQPQHF
TRBV6-5	TRBJ2-7	once	TRBD1	TGTGCCAGCAGGTACTCGGGACAGGGGGCCTACGAGCAGTACTTC	CASRYSGQGAYEQYF
TRBV19	TRBJ2-2	once	TRBD1	TGTGCCAGTAGTCTTACAGGGGCCGGGGAGCTGTTTTTT	CASSLTGAGELFF
TRBV4-1	TRBJ1-4	-	TRBD1	TGCGCCAGCAGACCCGACAGGGTCTTATATGAAAAACTGTTTTTT	CASRPDRVLYEKLFF
TRBV5-1	TRBJ1-1	-	TRBD1	TGCGCCAGCAGCGGGACAGGGTACACTGAAGCTTTCTTT	CASSGTGYTEAFF
TRBV6-5	TRBJ2-7	few	-	TGTGCCAGCAGTTACTCTTCCCAATTGTGGTACTTC	CASSYSSQLWYF
TRBV9	TRBJ2-1	-	TRBD1	TGTGCCAGCAGCGCCCTTGGGACAGGGTACAATGAGCAGTTCTTC	CASSALGTGYNEQFF
TRBV15	TRBJ1-3	-	-	TGTGCCACCAGCGGAGACAGAGCTATCTCTGGAAACACCATATATTTT	CATSGDRAISGNTIYF
TRBV11-1	TRBJ2-1	-	-	TGTGCCAGCAGTTCCCTAGGAGCGGTGAGCAGCTCCTACAATGAGCAGTTCTTC	CASSSLGAVSSSYNEQFF
TRBV2	TRBJ1-2	-	-	TGTGCCACCGGGACGGACTATGGCTACACCTTC	CATGTDYGYTF
TRBV5-1	TRBJ1-2	once	-	TGCGCCAGCAGCCCTGGGGGCTCTCTCTATGGCTACACCTTC	CASSPGGSLYGYTF
TRBV27	TRBJ1-1	-	-	TGTGCCAGCCTCAGGGTTCCATTCATGAACACTGAAGCTTTCTTT	CASLRVPFMNTEAFF
TRBV7-8	TRBJ2-3	-	-	TGTGCCAGCAGCTTAGAGGTAGCCACAGATACGCAGTATTTT	CASSLEVATDTQYF
TRBV11-2	TRBJ2-3	-	-	TGTGCCAGCAGCTCGACCACCCGGGTCAGAAACACAGATACGCAGTATTTT	CASSSTTRVRNTDTQYF
TRBV10-3	TRBJ2-7	-	TRBD2	TGTGCCATCAGTGAGTCACTAGCGGGAGGCAACGAGCAGTACTTC	CAISESLAGGNEQYF
TRBV6-6	TRBJ1-2	-	-	TGTGCCAGCACCCCCACCCCAGGCTCCTCCTATGGCTACACCTTC	CASTPTPGSSYGYTF
TRBV5-1	TRBJ2-1	-	-	TGCGCCAGCAGCTTGGAGCCTAGCGCCACCTACAATGAGCAGTTCTTC	CASSLEPSATYNEQFF
TRBV9	TRBJ1-1	-	TRBD1	TGTGCCAGCAGCGACGATCCAGGGGGCAACACTGAAGCTTTCTTT	CASSDDPGGNTEAFF
TRBV19	TRBJ2-1	-	-	TGTGCCAGTAGTATTGAGCTAGCGAGATACAATGAGCAGTTCTTC	CASSIELARYNEQFF
TRBV2	TRBJ2-7	-	TRBD2	TGTGCCAGCAGGCCGGGATTGGGGGCGGGAGGATCCGAGCAGTACTTC	CASRPGLGAGGSEQYF
TRBV29-1	TRBJ2-5	-	-	TGCAGCGTTGACCGGGGCCGGGAGACCCAGTACTTC	CSVDRGRETQYF
TRBV2	TRBJ2-5	-	-	TGTGCCAGCCGCAGACAGGTCCAAGAGACCCAGTACTTC	CASRRQVQETQYF
TRBV5-6	TRBJ1-5	once	-	TGTGCCAGCAGCTTGACGGGAAGGGATCAGCCCCAGCATTTT	CASSLTGRDQPQHF
TRBV6-6	TRBJ2-3	-	-	TGTGCCAGCAGCAAGAGGACACTCACAGATACGCAGTATTTT	CASSKRTLTDTQYF
TRBV5-4	TRBJ2-7	few	-	TGTGCCAGCAGCCAAAACTACGAGCAGTACTTC	CASSQNYEQYF
TRBV28	TRBJ1-1	few	-	TGTGCCAGCAGTAGGGGCCAGGGTGAAGCTTTCTTT	CASSRGQGEAFF
TRBV5-1	TRBJ2-2	-	-	TGCGCCAGCAGCTTACAGAACACCGGGGAGCTGTTTTTT	CASSLQNTGELFF
TRBV5-1	TRBJ2-3	-	-	TGCGCCAGCAGCCCCGGGGCTAGCCCCACAGATACGCAGTATTTT	CASSPGASPTDTQYF
TRBV15	TRBJ2-6	-	-	TGTGCCACCAGCAACGGACAGCAGTTAAGGGCTGGGGCCAACGTCCTGACTTTC	CATSNGQQLRAGANVLTF
TRBV18	TRBJ2-7	-	-	TGTGCCAGCTCACCACCCTCTAGCGTACTTCTCGAGCAGTACTTC	CASSPPSSVLLEQYF
TRBV4-2	TRBJ1-2	-	TRBD1	TGTGCCAGCAGCCAGGGGACAGTTTATAACTATGGCTACACCTTC	CASSQGTVYNYGYTF
TRBV18	TRBJ1-1	-	-	TGTGCCAGCTCACCATTGGGGGGAGATTACACTGAAGCTTTCTTT	CASSPLGGDYTEAFF
TRBV9	TRBJ1-2	-	TRBD1	TGTGCCAGCAGCGTAGAGGATCCCGGGACAGACATAGGGTATGGCTACACCTTC	CASSVEDPGTDIGYGYTF
TRBV21-1	TRBJ2-7	-	-	TGTGCCAGCACCACGACTAGCGGGAGGCCTTACGAGCAGTACTTC	CASTTTSGRPYEQYF